Each of the 20 T cell receptor beta chains below was sequenced from the same sample in a study of T cell changes during pregnancy in multiple sclerosis. Generated by immunoSEQ multiplex PCR, the TCRdb table keeps only in-frame clones and is missing some. This sample has tens of thousands of clones; roughly 93% occur once, and the top ten carry around 4%. The source material was CD8+ T cells from peripheral blood mononuclear cells, sampled in the second trimester of pregnancy. The receptors were sampled from a female donor with multiple sclerosis, enrolled in a pregnancy study.

The chain is built from TRBV29-1 and TRBJ2-2, with D unresolved. CDR3 length equals 15 residues. CDR1 is SQVTM and CDR2 is ANQGSEA in the germline V gene. V was pared by 1 base and J by 3 bases, with 12 bases between. This CDR3 is CSVEVGRSDTGELFF. For the CDR3, the DNA is TGCAGCGTTGAAGTAGGCAGGTCGGACACCGGGGAGCTGTTTTTT.

This clone appeared once. J is TRBJ2-1 and V is TRBV9; 7 bases map to TRBD2. The junction had 15 bases not matched to a gene; V was cut back by 3 bases and J by 6 bases. The length of the CDR3 is 17 residues. Germline loops: CDR1 SGDLS, CDR2 YYNGEE. The CDR3 DNA follows: TGTGCCAGCAGCGCGACCAGGGAGGCGGGGGACCCCAATGAGCAGTTCTTC. Its protein is CASSATREAGDPNEQFF.

The chain has TRBV5-1 and TRBJ2-7; TRBD1 matches 9 bases. Germline assignment: CDR1 SGHRS and CDR2 YFSETQ. Trimming took 0 bases from V and 3 from J; bases not matched to a gene: 1. The CDR3 consists of 14 residues. The CDR3 nucleotides are TGCGCCAGCAGCTTGGGACAGGGGGACTACGAGCAGTACTTC. Amino acid sequence: CASSLGQGDYEQYF.

The gene calls are TRBV13 and TRBJ2-7; a weak D match, TRBD2 (5 bases). V lost 4 bases and J lost 3, with 10 bases in between. The CDR3 spans 13 residues. The germline CDR1 and CDR2 sequences are PRHDT and FYEKMQ (reference sequence). Written as DNA, the CDR3 is TGTGCCAGCAGCTATAATGGAGGCTACGAGCAGTACTTC. Translating gives CASSYNGGYEQYF.

Comments on this clone: This sample includes further DNA sequences coding for the same CDR3. The J gene is TRBJ1-1, the V gene TRBV9; the D gene is possibly TRBD1 (6 bases). CDR3 length equals 13 residues. The V end was cut by 7 bases, the J end by 4 bases, with 14 bases between. Germline-derived CDR1 and CDR2 are SGDLS and YYNGEE. The CDR3 region is CASSLGGSTEAFF. The CDR3, as DNA: TGTGCCAGCTCCCTAGGGGGTTCCACTGAAGCTTTCTTT.

The chain combines TRBV27 with TRBJ2-3; a weak D match, TRBD2 (6 bases). Trimming took 2 bases from V and 5 from J, leaving 26 bases between them. Germline CDR1 reads MNHEY; CDR2 reads SMNVEV (reference sequence). This CDR3 contains 19 residues. The chain's CDR3 is CASSLLSRAGTQKGDTQYF. The DNA of the CDR3 is TGTGCCAGCAGTTTACTCTCCCGGGCCGGGACTCAGAAGGGAGATACGCAGTATTTT.

V usage is TRBV5-1 and J usage is TRBJ1-4, with 11 bases matching TRBD1. V lost 4 bases, J lost 3 bases, and 5 bases stayed unmatched. Germline CDR1 reads SGHRS; CDR2 reads YFSETQ. The CDR3 is 16 amino acids. The CDR3 reads CASSTGQGAANEKLFF. The CDR3 DNA follows: TGCGCCAGCAGCACCGGACAGGGGGCAGCTAATGAAAAACTGTTTTTT.

The chain uses TRBV7-2 and TRBJ1-2; D is uncertain. Germline values: CDR1 SGHTA, CDR2 FQGNSA. CDR3 length: 12 residues. V lost 5 bases, J lost 6 bases, and 10 bases lay in between. The CDR3 spells CASSLGRDGYTF. CDR3 DNA sequence: TGTGCCAGCAGCCTTGGGAGGGATGGCTACACCTTC.

The chain uses TRBV7-9 and TRBJ2-1; 8 positions agree with TRBD1. The germline V gene has CDR1 SEHNR and CDR2 FQNEAQ (reference sequence). The V segment lost 2 bases and the J segment 2 bases; nucleotides outside the gene matches: 5. This CDR3 contains 16 residues. The CDR3 is CASSLQDRGPYNEQFF. The CDR3 DNA is TGTGCCAGCAGCTTACAAGACAGGGGACCCTACAATGAGCAGTTCTTC.

This chain connects TRBV2 to TRBJ2-2; D is unresolved. The CDR3 runs 15 residues. Trimming took 10 bases from V and 3 from J, leaving 18 bases between them. Germline CDR1 is SNHLY and CDR2 is FYNNEI. CDR3 sequence reads: CATHHGNSDTGELFF. The CDR3 DNA follows: TGTGCCACCCACCATGGTAATTCGGACACCGGGGAGCTGTTTTTT.

The V gene is TRBV4-1, the J gene TRBJ2-3, with D possibly matching TRBD2 (6 bases). Deletions cut 6 bases from V and 9 bases from J, with 13 bases between. Germline V CDR1 and CDR2: MGHRA, YSYEKL. This CDR3 comprises 12 residues. This CDR3 is CASSDGGPTQYF. The CDR3 DNA sequence: TGCGCCAGCAGTGATGGAGGGCCAACGCAGTATTTT.

The chain joins TRBV15 to TRBJ2-1; D gene uncertain. Germline loops: CDR1 LNHNV, CDR2 YYDKDF (reference sequence). Trimming took 1 base from V and 8 from J, leaving 12 bases between them. CDR3 length: 14 amino acids. CDR3 protein: CATSRAVYFDEQFF. The CDR3 nucleotides are TGTGCCACCAGCAGAGCGGTATATTTCGATGAGCAGTTCTTC.

CDR3 in amino acids: CASSVGGAGANNEQFF. For the CDR3, the DNA is TGTGCCAGCAGCGTAGGAGGGGCGGGAGCCAACAATGAGCAGTTCTTC. The chain uses TRBV9 and TRBJ2-1; 7 bases line up with TRBD2. From germline, CDR1 is SGDLS and CDR2 YYNGEE. Losses at the gene ends were 0 bases for V and 5 bases for J; bases not matched to a gene: 8. The CDR3 consists of 16 residues.

The rearrangement uses TRBV5-1 and TRBJ2-2, with TRBD1 matching over 9 bases. The CDR3 extends over 15 amino acids. The germline CDR1 and CDR2 sequences are SGHRS and YFSETQ. Trimming at V came to 4 bases and at J to 4 bases, leaving 5 bases not matched to a gene. The CDR3 loop is CASSGGQGGTGELFF. CDR3 DNA sequence: TGCGCCAGCAGCGGGGGACAGGGAGGCACCGGGGAGCTGTTTTTT.

The V gene is TRBV7-8, the J gene TRBJ1-1, with 9 bases identical to TRBD1. CDR1 and CDR2 (germline): SGHVS, FQNEAQ. V was pared by 5 bases and J by 7 bases, with 8 bases of the junction left unmatched. This CDR3 comprises 14 residues. The CDR3 protein is CASSDTGGANEAFF. The CDR3 DNA sequence: TGTGCCAGCAGCGATACAGGGGGCGCGAATGAAGCTTTCTTT.

The rearrangement joins TRBV27 to TRBJ1-2; 7 bases agree with TRBD1. From germline, CDR1 is MNHEY and CDR2 SMNVEV (reference sequence). CDR3 size: 14 residues. V lost 6 bases, J lost 5 bases, and 9 bases stayed unmatched. For the CDR3, the DNA is TGTGCCAGCAGCACAGGGGAGGAACGGTATGGCTACACCTTC. As protein: CASSTGEERYGYTF.

The V and J genes are TRBV19 and TRBJ1-1, with D maybe TRBD1 (6 bases). This CDR3 is built from 13 residues. The V gene's germline CDR1 is LNHDA and CDR2 SQIVND (reference sequence). V was trimmed by 4 bases and J by 5 bases, leaving 11 bases between them. The CDR3, as DNA: TGTGCCAGTAGTACCGTCCAGGGGACTGAAGCTTTCTTT. The encoded protein is CASSTVQGTEAFF.

This chain joins TRBV5-1 and TRBJ1-3; 8 bases align to TRBD1. Losses at the gene ends were 0 bases for V and 6 bases for J; bases not matched to a gene: 5. CDR1 is SGHRS, CDR2 YFSETQ, per germline. The CDR3 is made up of 15 amino acids. The CDR3 reads CASSLGVQGANTIYF. Written as DNA, the CDR3 is TGCGCCAGCAGCTTGGGGGTTCAGGGGGCAAACACCATATATTTT.

V gene TRBV4-1 combines with J gene TRBJ2-1, with 7 nucleotides matching TRBD2. The CDR3 totals 16 residues. V was pared by 1 base and J by 6 bases, with 9 bases of the junction left unmatched. From germline, CDR1 is MGHRA and CDR2 YSYEKL. In DNA, the CDR3 is TGCGCCAGCAGCCAAGGTGCGGCGGGAGTATTCAATGAGCAGTTCTTC. Protein product: CASSQGAAGVFNEQFF.

This chain joins TRBV7-9 and TRBJ2-1; 7 nucleotides align to TRBD1. CDR1 SEHNR and CDR2 FQNEAQ come from the germline V gene (reference sequence). The V and J ends lost 2 bases and 2 bases, in that order; junction bases with no gene match: 3. The CDR3 has 15 amino acids. The chain's CDR3 is CASSLFQGAYNEQFF. The CDR3 DNA sequence: TGTGCCAGCAGCTTATTTCAGGGGGCCTACAATGAGCAGTTCTTC.